This TCR beta chain was identified in a study of OX40 agonist ivuxolimab in advanced cancers. Study-wide findings and caveats: Partly responding patients at 0.1-3.0 mg/kg showed some of the smallest clonal expansion. Both CD4+ and CD8+ T cell populations in blood had undergone clonal expansion by week 6 at 0.1 to 3.0 mg/kg. CD8+ T cells showed, on average, more clonal expansion than CD4+ cells.

With regard to this clone: Its cognate antigen is unknown.

V lost 1 base to trimming and J lost 5 bases; unmatched junction nucleotides: 10. This CDR3 is 18 amino acids long. Germline loops: CDR1 MGHDK, CDR2 SYGVNS. Clones were sequenced by immunoSEQ multiplex PCR, and TCRdb holds only the in-frame ones, with some missing. The sample consists of over 55,000 clones, about 81% of them appearing once. V is TRBV25-1 and J is TRBJ1-4; TRBD1 matches at 10 bases. The origin of this receptor is an adult with an advanced solid tumor such as melanoma, head and neck, liver or kidney cancer. This specimen was CD4+ or CD8+ T cells sorted from blood, taken in a trial of the OX40 agonist ivuxolimab. CDR3 loop: CASSEFVTGTGANEKLFF. The CDR3 bases are TGTGCCAGCAGTGAATTCGTCACAGGGACAGGGGCAAATGAAAAACTGTTTTTT.